This T cell receptor (beta chain) came from a study of blood T cell repertoires in COVID-19. Study overall: Acute and convalescent COVID-19 specimens originated in the United States, Italy and Spain.

Original processing notes: Estimates of nucleated cell counts were drawn from the amplification of reference gene primers. Clones were sequenced by immunoSEQ multiplex PCR, and TCRdb holds only the in-frame ones, with some missing. That table is the source of V, J and clone size, and D and trimming were worked out from the DNA. The table has nearly 350,000 clones, about 88% seen once. The CDR3 extends over 17 amino acids. The germline V gene encodes CDR1 SNHLY and CDR2 FYNNEI. V was clipped by 4 bases and J by 0 bases; unmatched bases: 5. The sequence derives from a woman between 70 and 85 years old with COVID-19, enrolled during active disease. Material for sequencing was peripheral blood. V and J are TRBV2 and TRBJ2-6, with TRBD1 matching over 8 bases. CDR3 in DNA: TGTGCCAGCAGTGCAGGGGGCGAACCCTCTGGGGCCAACGTCCTGACTTTC. It translates to CASSAGGEPSGANVLTF.